This T cell receptor (beta chain) was obtained from a study of blood T cells in healthy people across ages. Combining a sample-barcoded 5' primer with a J-beta primer mix, a second PCR ran for 7 to 11 cycles. TCRdb re-called the 5' RACE reads through MiXCR, storing one row per CDR3 protein. The sample has just over 1 million distinct CDR3 sequences, 35% to 55% seen once. At least ten counts were recorded for this clonotype. Per the germline V gene, CDR1 is SQVTM and CDR2 is ANQGSEA. The length of the CDR3 is 14 residues. Trimming stripped 3 bases from V and 8 bases from J, with 19 bases between. The V call is TRBV29-1, the J call TRBJ1-2; TRBD1 is a possible D gene (5 bases). The sequence derives from a woman aged 55-75 years in good health. Sequencing was done on a sample of blood. The CDR3, as DNA: TGCAGCGTTGATCCCGGCGGGGGGTTGAGGGGCTACACCTTC. It translates to CSVDPGGGLRGYTF.